The 23 T cell receptor beta chains below all came from one sample that was sequenced in a study of radiation and T cells in renal cell carcinoma. Time point described: blood 2 weeks post-SBRT. The treatment was: 15 Gy SBRT to primary tumor, nephrectomy 4 weeks later. TCRdb's copy holds only in-frame clones and misses some; the assay was immunoSEQ multiplex PCR. The sample lists some 75,000 clones, roughly 82% seen once, with almost 6% in the top ten. The sample here was blood, taken from a patient whose treatment included radiotherapy and nephrectomy. These receptors were obtained from a man aged 60 to 75 with renal cell carcinoma.

The chain uses TRBV7-9 and TRBJ1-2; 10 nucleotides agree with TRBD1. The CDR3 is 14 amino acids. Losses at the gene ends were 5 bases for V and 8 bases for J; bases not matched to a gene: 8. CDR1 is SEHNR, CDR2 FQNEAQ, per germline (reference sequence). CDR3 in amino acids: CASSPRQGARGYTF. The CDR3 bases are TGTGCCAGCAGCCCCCGACAGGGGGCGCGAGGCTACACCTTC.

V gene TRBV5-8 combines with J gene TRBJ2-7, with D perhaps given as TRBD1 or TRBD2 (5 bases each). CDR1 is SGHTS, CDR2 YDEGEE, per germline. With 1 base removed from V and 2 bases from J, the gap between germline ends came to 10 bases. The CDR3 totals 14 residues. The chain's CDR3 is CASSLYGDPYEQYF. The CDR3 DNA reads TGTGCCAGCAGCTTGTACGGGGACCCCTACGAGCAGTACTTC.

This sequence joins TRBV7-2 and TRBJ2-7; D tentatively reads TRBD1 or TRBD2 (5 bases each). This CDR3 is 15 amino acids long. Trimming left V 1 base short and J 4 bases short, with 14 bases between. CDR1 and CDR2 from the germline V gene are SGHTA and FQGNSA. The DNA for the CDR3 is TGTGCCAGCAGCTTAGTCCCCCGGTGGGGGTACGAGCAGTACTTC. It translates to CASSLVPRWGYEQYF.

The chain recombines TRBV19 with TRBJ1-4; weak D call: TRBD1 (6 bases). There are 14 residues in the CDR3. Germline CDR1 and CDR2: LNHDA and SQIVND (reference sequence). The ends were cut back, 10 bases at V and 8 bases at J, with 20 bases in the middle. CDR3 nucleotides: TGTGCCACCGGAGTCGGGGGCATAGCGGAAAAACTGTTTTTT. This translates into CATGVGGIAEKLFF.

This clone came up a few times. The gene calls are TRBV6-4 and TRBJ2-2, with TRBD1 identical over 7 bases. Germline trimming cut 2 bases from V and 7 bases from J; bases unmatched to any gene: 1. The CDR3 is made up of 13 amino acids. The germline CDR1 and CDR2 sequences are MRHNA and SNTAGT. CDR3: CASSDRGHGELFF. CDR3 nucleotides: TGTGCCAGCAGTGACAGGGGGCACGGGGAGCTGTTTTTT.

The chain has TRBV5-1 and TRBJ2-1; TRBD2 might be the D (5 bases). The CDR3 totals 18 residues. Germline CDR1 and CDR2: SGHRS and YFSETQ. Trimming took off 3 bases at V and 0 bases at J, with 19 bases between the two ends. CDR3: CASSSLPGDGSSYNEQFF. The CDR3 bases are TGCGCCAGCAGCTCCCTCCCCGGTGATGGGAGCTCCTACAATGAGCAGTTCTTC. Full variable domain (missing parts from reference TRBV5-1 and TRBJ2-1): KAGVTQTPRYLIKTRGQQVTLSCSPISGHRSVSWYQQTPGQGLQFLFEYFSETQRNKGNFPGRFSGRQFSNSRSEMNVSTLELGDSALYLCASSSLPGDGSSYNEQFFGPGTRLTVL.

This clone was observed once. This sequence joins TRBV6-1 and TRBJ1-5; the D is unclear. The CDR3 totals 13 residues. Trimming stripped 8 bases from V and 6 bases from J, with 14 bases between. Germline V gene sequence: CDR1 MNHNS, CDR2 SASEGT. This CDR3 is CASSLEKGQPQHF. CDR3 nucleotides: TGTGCCAGCTCACTCGAGAAGGGTCAGCCCCAGCATTTT.

A single count supports this clone. The chain has TRBV12-1 and TRBJ2-7; TRBD2 is taken as the D call from the table, unchecked against the DNA. TRBV12-1 is annotated as a pseudogene. The CDR3 contains 14 residues. The DNA for the CDR3 is TGTGCCAGCAGCCAGACTAGCGGTCCTAACGAGCAGTACTTC. It codes for CASSQTSGPNEQYF.

Only one count was recorded for this clone. This chain links TRBV28 with TRBJ2-5, with 9 bases lining up with TRBD1. The length of the CDR3 is 15 residues. Looked up from germline, CDR1 is MDHEN and CDR2 is SYDVKM. The V and J ends lost 7 bases and 5 bases, in that order; junction bases with no gene match: 11. The CDR3 DNA is TGTGCCAGCACCCAACCGGGACAGGGCGCGGAGACCCAGTACTTC. Encoded protein: CASTQPGQGAETQYF.

This clone was counted between two and nine times. The V gene is TRBV29-1, the J gene TRBJ2-7; D gene uncertain. With 2 bases removed from V and 5 bases from J, the gap between germline ends came to 7 bases. Germline V lookup: CDR1 SQVTM, CDR2 ANQGSEA. There are 11 residues in the CDR3. The CDR3 DNA reads TGCAGCGTTGAAAGGAAGGACGAGCAGTACTTC. Protein sequence: CSVERKDEQYF.

The rearrangement uses TRBV19 and TRBJ2-7; TRBD2 aligns across 13 bases. CDR1 is LNHDA and CDR2 is SQIVND in the germline V gene (reference sequence). Trimming removed 5 bases from V and 3 bases from J; junction bases left unmatched: 10. The CDR3 totals 17 residues. Written as DNA, the CDR3 is TGTGCCAGTAGTCCCCGCGGACTAGCGGGAGAATTCTACGAGCAGTACTTC. Amino acid sequence: CASSPRGLAGEFYEQYF. Complete variable domain (other parts from reference TRBV19 and TRBJ2-7): DGGITQSPKYLFRKEGQNVTLSCEQNLNHDAMYWYRQDPGQGLRLIYYSQIVNDFQKGDIAEGYSVSREKKESFPLTVTSAQKNPTAFYLCASSPRGLAGEFYEQYFGPGTRLTVT.

This clone has just a few counts. The chain is built from TRBV18 and TRBJ1-5; D is uncertain. With 2 bases removed from V and 9 bases from J, the gap between germline ends came to 11 bases. The CDR3 is 13 amino acids. The germline CDR1 and CDR2 sequences are KGHSH and LQKENI. The CDR3 nucleotides read TGTGCCAGCTCACCAGAGGGTTTGGGGCCCCAGCATTTT. This translates into CASSPEGLGPQHF.

V is TRBV28 and J is TRBJ1-1; maybe TRBD1 (5 bases). Germline-derived CDR1 and CDR2 are MDHEN and SYDVKM. The ends were cut back, 4 bases at V and 5 bases at J, with 8 bases in the middle. The CDR3 covers 12 residues. CDR3 residues: CASSWGGTEAFF. In DNA, the CDR3 is TGTGCCAGCAGTTGGGGGGGGACTGAAGCTTTCTTT.

V is TRBV28 and J is TRBJ1-2; the D gene is possibly TRBD1 (5 bases). The length of the CDR3 is 12 residues. The germline V gene has CDR1 MDHEN and CDR2 SYDVKM. With 7 bases removed from V and 8 bases from J, the gap between germline ends came to 14 bases. The CDR3 reads CASIGGAGGYTF. The CDR3 DNA sequence: TGTGCCAGCATAGGAGGGGCGGGAGGCTACACCTTC.

This clone has only one observation. The chain recombines TRBV28 with TRBJ2-7; perhaps D is TRBD1 or TRBD2 (6 bases each). Per germline, CDR1 MDHEN and CDR2 SYDVKM. Trimming shortened V by 3 bases and J by 4 bases, and 16 bases separated the two germline ends. This CDR3 has 15 residues. The CDR3: CASSFSTGGGYEQYF. The CDR3 DNA reads TGTGCCAGCAGTTTCTCGACAGGAGGAGGGTACGAGCAGTACTTC.

The J gene is TRBJ2-1, the V gene TRBV28; TRBD1 might be the D (5 bases). V dropped 2 bases and J dropped 9 bases, with 11 bases sitting between them. The CDR3 loop spans 13 amino acids. CDR1 is MDHEN and CDR2 is SYDVKM in the germline V gene. In nucleotides, the CDR3 is TGTGCCAGCAGTTTAGACCTGCAGGGTGAGCAGTTCTTC. As protein: CASSLDLQGEQFF.

This clone was counted only a few times. V is TRBV5-1 and J is TRBJ2-5, with 14 nucleotides matching TRBD2. J lost 5 bases, V lost 4 bases, and 10 bases had no gene match. The CDR3 is 17 residues long. From germline, CDR1 is SGHRS and CDR2 YFSETQ. The CDR3 coding sequence is TGCGCCAGCAGCCCGGAGGGACTAGCGGGAGTGGCGGAGACCCAGTACTTC. This encodes CASSPEGLAGVAETQYF.

This sequence joins TRBV27 and TRBJ2-7, with TRBD2 as a possible D gene (6 bases). This CDR3 spans 12 amino acids. The ends were cut back, 4 bases at V and 6 bases at J, with 10 bases in the middle. CDR1 is MNHEY and CDR2 is SMNVEV in the germline V gene (reference sequence). CDR3 in DNA: TGTGCCAGCAGTTATCGGGGACTCGAGCAGTACTTC. Translated, it gives CASSYRGLEQYF.

The chain links TRBV6-1 to TRBJ1-2, with D unresolved. V lost 10 bases to trimming and J lost 5 bases, with 20 bases between them. Germline V lookup: CDR1 MNHNS, CDR2 SASEGT. The CDR3 extends over 14 amino acids. CDR3 DNA sequence: TGTGCCACCCGACCCTGGACGGAGACGTATGGCTACACCTTC. As protein: CATRPWTETYGYTF.

The genes are TRBV12-5 and TRBJ2-1; D might be TRBD1 (8 bases). V dropped 1 base and J dropped 4 bases, with 20 bases sitting between them. This CDR3 has 18 residues. In germline, CDR1 is LGHNT, CDR2 FRNRAP. The CDR3 loop reads CASGLAPLTGEGYNEQFF. The CDR3 bases are TGTGCTAGTGGTTTGGCACCCTTGACAGGGGAGGGTTACAATGAGCAGTTCTTC. Looking up the rest from reference TRBV12-5 and TRBJ2-1 gives the full variable domain: DARVTQTPRHKVTEMGQEVTMRCQPILGHNTVFWYRQTMMQGLELLAYFRNRAPLDDSGMPKDRFSAEMPDATLATLKIQPSEPRDSAVYFCASGLAPLTGEGYNEQFFGPGTRLTVL.

The chain links TRBV28 to TRBJ2-4; D may be TRBD1 (5 bases). CDR3 size: 16 residues. The germline CDR1 and CDR2 sequences are MDHEN and SYDVKM. Trimming removed 7 bases at V and 1 base at J, with 17 bases between. As DNA, the CDR3 is TGTGCCAGCACCCAATCAGGGTCTAGTGCCAAAAACATTCAGTACTTC. This codes for CASTQSGSSAKNIQYF.

V is TRBV5-1 and J is TRBJ2-3; TRBD2 agrees at 7 bases. CDR3 length: 20 residues. Trimming cost V 2 bases and J 4 bases; bases outside gene matches: 22. Germline V gene lookup returns CDR1 SGHRS and CDR2 YFSETQ. CDR3 residues: CASSFIFRATSDGGADTQYF. The CDR3 nucleotides read TGCGCCAGCAGCTTCATTTTCAGGGCTACGTCCGATGGGGGGGCAGATACGCAGTATTTT. The full variable domain, with the rest looked up from reference TRBV5-1 and TRBJ2-3, is KAGVTQTPRYLIKTRGQQVTLSCSPISGHRSVSWYQQTPGQGLQFLFEYFSETQRNKGNFPGRFSGRQFSNSRSEMNVSTLELGDSALYLCASSFIFRATSDGGADTQYFGPGTRLTVL.

The gene calls are TRBV12-5 and TRBJ2-1; D may correspond to TRBD1 or TRBD2 (6 bases each). V was cut by 5 bases and J by 0 bases, with 14 bases left in between. The CDR3 is made up of 16 amino acids. Germline V lookup: CDR1 LGHNT, CDR2 FRNRAP. The CDR3 DNA reads as TGTGCTAGTGGTGGAGGGGGAGGCCTCTCCTACAATGAGCAGTTCTTC. It codes for CASGGGGGLSYNEQFF.